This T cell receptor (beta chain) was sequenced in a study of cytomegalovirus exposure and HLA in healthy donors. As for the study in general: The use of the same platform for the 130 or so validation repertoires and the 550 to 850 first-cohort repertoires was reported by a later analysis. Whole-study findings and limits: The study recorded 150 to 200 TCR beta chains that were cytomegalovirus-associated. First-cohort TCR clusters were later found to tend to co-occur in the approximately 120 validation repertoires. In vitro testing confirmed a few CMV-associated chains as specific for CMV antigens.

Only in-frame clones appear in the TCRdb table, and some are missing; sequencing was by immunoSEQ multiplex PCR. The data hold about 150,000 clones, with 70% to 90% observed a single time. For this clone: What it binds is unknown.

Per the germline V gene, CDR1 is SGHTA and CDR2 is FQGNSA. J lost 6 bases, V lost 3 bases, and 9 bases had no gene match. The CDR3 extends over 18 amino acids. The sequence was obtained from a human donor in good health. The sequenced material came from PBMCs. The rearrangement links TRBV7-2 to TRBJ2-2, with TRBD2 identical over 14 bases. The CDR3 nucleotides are TGTGCCAGCAGCTTCACCGGACTAGCGGGAGGCCCGCCCGGGGAGCTGTTTTTT. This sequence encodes CASSFTGLAGGPPGELFF.